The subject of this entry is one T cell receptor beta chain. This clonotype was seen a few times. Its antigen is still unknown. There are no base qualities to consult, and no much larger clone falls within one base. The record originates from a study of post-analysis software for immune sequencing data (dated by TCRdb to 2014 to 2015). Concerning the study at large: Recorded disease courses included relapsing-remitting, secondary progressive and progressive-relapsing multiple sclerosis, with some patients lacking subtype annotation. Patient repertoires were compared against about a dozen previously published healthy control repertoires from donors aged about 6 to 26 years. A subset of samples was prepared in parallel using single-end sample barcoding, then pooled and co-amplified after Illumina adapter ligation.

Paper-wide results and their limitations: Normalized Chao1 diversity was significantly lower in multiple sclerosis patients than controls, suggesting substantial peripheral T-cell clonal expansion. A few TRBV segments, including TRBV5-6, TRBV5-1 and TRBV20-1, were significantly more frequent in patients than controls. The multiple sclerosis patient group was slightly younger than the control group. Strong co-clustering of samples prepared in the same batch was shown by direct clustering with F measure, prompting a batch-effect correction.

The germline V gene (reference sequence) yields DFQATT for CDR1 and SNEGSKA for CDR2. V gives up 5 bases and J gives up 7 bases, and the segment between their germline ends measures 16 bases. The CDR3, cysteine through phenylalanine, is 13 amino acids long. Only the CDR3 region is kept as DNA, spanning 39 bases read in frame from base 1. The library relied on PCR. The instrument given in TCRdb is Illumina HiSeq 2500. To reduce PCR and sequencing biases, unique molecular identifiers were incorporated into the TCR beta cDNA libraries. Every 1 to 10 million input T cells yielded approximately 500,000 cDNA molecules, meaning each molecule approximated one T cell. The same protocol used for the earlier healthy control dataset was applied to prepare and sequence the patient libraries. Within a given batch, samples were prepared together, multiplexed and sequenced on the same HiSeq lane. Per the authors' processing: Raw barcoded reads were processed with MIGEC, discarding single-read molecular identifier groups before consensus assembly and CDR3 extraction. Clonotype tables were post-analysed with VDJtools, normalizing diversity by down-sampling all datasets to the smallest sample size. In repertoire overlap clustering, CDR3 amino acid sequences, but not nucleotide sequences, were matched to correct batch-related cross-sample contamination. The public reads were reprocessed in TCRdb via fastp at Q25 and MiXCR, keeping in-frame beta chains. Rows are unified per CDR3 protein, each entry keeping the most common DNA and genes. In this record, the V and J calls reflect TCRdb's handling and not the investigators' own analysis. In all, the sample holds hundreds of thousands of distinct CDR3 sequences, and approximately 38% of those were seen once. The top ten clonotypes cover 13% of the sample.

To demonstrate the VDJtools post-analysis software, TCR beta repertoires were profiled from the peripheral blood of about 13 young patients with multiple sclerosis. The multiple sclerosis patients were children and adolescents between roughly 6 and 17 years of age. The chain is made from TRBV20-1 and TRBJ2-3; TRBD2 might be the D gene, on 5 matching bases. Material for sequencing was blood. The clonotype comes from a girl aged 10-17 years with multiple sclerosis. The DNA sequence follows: TGCAGTGCTTTAATAATTACGGACTATACGCAGTATTTT. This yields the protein CSALIITDYTQYF.